Below are 13 T cell receptor beta chains sequenced from a single sample in a study of T cells after yellow fever vaccination. Via MiXCR, TCRdb re-called the 5' RACE reads, giving one row per CDR3 protein. The sample holds about 550,000 distinct CDR3 sequences; over 15% are singletons and the top ten take 14%. Sequenced material: PBMCs, taken 15 days after the yellow fever booster vaccination. These receptors were obtained from a man aged 30 to 45 who received the YFV17D yellow fever vaccine.

The rearrangement uses TRBV14 and TRBJ2-1; TRBD2 agrees at 7 bases. This CDR3 contains 13 residues. Germline loops: CDR1 SGHDN, CDR2 FVKESK. V trimming: 4 bases; J trimming: 9 bases; junction bases outside the gene matches: 6. Here the CDR3 reads CASSRASGIEQFF. The DNA of the CDR3 is TGTGCCAGCAGCCGGGCTAGCGGTATTGAGCAGTTCTTC.

This clonotype has a handful of counts. The chain couples TRBV7-2 to TRBJ1-6; 9 bases fit TRBD1. V shed 5 bases, J shed 14 bases, and the junction held 13 bases outside the gene matches. The CDR3 is 15 residues long. Looked up from germline, CDR1 is SGHTA and CDR2 is FQGNSA. As DNA, the CDR3 is TGTGCCAGCAGCCGCGGAAGGACAGGGGAAGGATCCCTCCACTTT. This encodes CASSRGRTGEGSLHF.

This clonotype turned up a few times. This sequence joins TRBV5-6 and TRBJ2-3; D unclear. V shed 0 bases and J shed 4 bases, with 9 bases lying between them. Germline CDR1 SGHDT, CDR2 YYEEEE. This CDR3 is 14 amino acids long. The DNA for the CDR3 is TGTGCCAGCAGCTTGGTATCCCGGGCAGATACGCAGTATTTT. Translated: CASSLVSRADTQYF.

This clonotype was recorded a few times. The chain carries TRBV10-3 and TRBJ2-5, with D perhaps matching TRBD1 or TRBD2 (6 bases each). V dropped 0 bases and J dropped 1 base, with 18 bases sitting between them. The germline V gene encodes CDR1 ENHRY and CDR2 SYGVKD. The CDR3 consists of 18 residues. Written as DNA, the CDR3 is TGTGCCATCAGTGAGTCACCTAGCGAGGGGGACCCCCAAGAGACCCAGTACTTC. This sequence encodes CAISESPSEGDPQETQYF.

The chain recombines TRBV9 with TRBJ2-1; D is ambiguous. The CDR3 contains 13 residues. CDR1 is SGDLS and CDR2 is YYNGEE in the germline V gene. V was cut by 0 bases and J by 4 bases, with 5 bases left in between. CDR3 coding DNA: TGTGCCAGCAGCGTAGACAGTTACAATGAGCAGTTCTTC. The encoded protein is CASSVDSYNEQFF.

The V gene is TRBV5-5, the J gene TRBJ2-4; D is unclear. The CDR3 contains 16 residues. Germline V gives CDR1 SGHKS, CDR2 YYEKEE (reference sequence). V was shortened by 3 bases and J by 0 bases, with 13 bases between the two germline ends. The CDR3 DNA follows: TGTGCCAGCAGCTACGGACGATCCTTAGCCAAAAACATTCAGTACTTC. Protein: CASSYGRSLAKNIQYF.

This clonotype was picked up a small number of times. This chain links TRBV12-3 or TRBV12-4 with TRBJ1-4, with D hard to call. Trimming removed 1 base from V and 7 bases from J, with 4 bases in between. The CDR3 is 12 amino acids. The CDR3: CASSLGFEKLFF. For the CDR3, the DNA is TGTGCCAGCAGTTTAGGTTTTGAAAAACTGTTTTTT.

This clonotype occurred a few times. The rearrangement links TRBV5-6 to TRBJ2-5; TRBD2 aligns across 7 bases. The trim removed 0 bases at V and 1 base at J, leaving 3 bases unmatched. In germline, CDR1 is SGHDT, CDR2 YYEEEE. This CDR3 has 15 residues. The CDR3 DNA reads as TGTGCCAGCAGCTTGGGGGAGGGCCTCCAAGAGACCCAGTACTTC. Its translation: CASSLGEGLQETQYF.

This clonotype has only a few counts. The CDR3 loop reads CASTPRIEAAASEAFF. In DNA, the CDR3 is TGTGCCAGCACCCCTCGGATCGAAGCGGCAGCCTCTGAAGCTTTCTTT. The V gene is TRBV7-8, the J gene TRBJ1-1; no definite D call. Looked up from germline, CDR1 is SGHVS and CDR2 is FQNEAQ. V was pared by 7 bases and J by 6 bases, with 24 bases between. CDR3 length: 16 residues.

This clonotype has a handful of counts. The chain uses TRBV29-1 and TRBJ1-5; a weak D match, TRBD1 (5 bases). V was clipped by 5 bases and J by 6 bases, with 11 bases between them. The CDR3 extends over 12 amino acids. Germline V gene data show CDR1 as SQVTM and CDR2 as ANQGSEA. The CDR3 region has the DNA TGCAGCGTTCGGGACTTGGGTCAGCCCCAGCATTTT. This codes for CSVRDLGQPQHF.

With respect to this clonotype: It is likely a read error, because the conserved phenylalanine at the end of the CDR3 is missing. The limits of the CDR3 on the DNA are not certain, so only TCRdb's listed CDR3 is given. The chain employs TRBV21-1 and TRBJ2-7; the DNA was not used to check the table's D call, TRBD1. TRBV21-1 is assigned pseudogene status. The CDR3 is 14 residues long, ends included. CDR3: CASSKLGGQLQMPK.

A few counts support this clonotype. The gene calls are TRBV3-1 and TRBJ2-3, with D hard to call. CDR1 LGHDT and CDR2 YNNKEL come from the germline V gene (reference sequence). V was shortened by 0 bases and J by 11 bases, with 24 bases between the two germline ends. The CDR3 is 17 amino acids. The CDR3 DNA is TGTGCCAGCAGCCAAGATTTGGCCTCGTCGACCTTAAACAGGCAGTATTTT. Residues: CASSQDLASSTLNRQYF.

This clonotype was detected only a few times. This rearrangement joins TRBV20-1 to TRBJ2-1, with 7 bases identical to TRBD1. The V and J ends lost 7 bases and 8 bases, in that order; junction bases with no gene match: 5. The CDR3 extends over 11 amino acids. The germline gives CDR1 DFQATT, CDR2 SNEGSKA (reference sequence). The CDR3 reads CSVGTADEQFF. For the CDR3, the DNA is TGCAGTGTAGGGACAGCAGATGAGCAGTTCTTC.